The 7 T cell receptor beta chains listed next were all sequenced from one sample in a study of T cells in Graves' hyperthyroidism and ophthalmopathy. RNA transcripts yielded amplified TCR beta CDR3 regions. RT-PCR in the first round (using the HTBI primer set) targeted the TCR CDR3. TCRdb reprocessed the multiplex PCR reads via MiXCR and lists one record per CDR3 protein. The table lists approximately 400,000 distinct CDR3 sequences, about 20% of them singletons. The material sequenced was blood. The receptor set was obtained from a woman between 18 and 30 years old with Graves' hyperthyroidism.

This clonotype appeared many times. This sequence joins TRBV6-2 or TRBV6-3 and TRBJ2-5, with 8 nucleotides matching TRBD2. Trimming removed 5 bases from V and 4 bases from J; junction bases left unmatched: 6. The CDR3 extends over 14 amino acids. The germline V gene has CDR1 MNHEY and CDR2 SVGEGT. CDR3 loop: CASSHLAGLETQYF. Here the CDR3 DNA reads TGTGCCAGCAGTCATTTAGCGGGGTTAGAGACCCAGTACTTC.

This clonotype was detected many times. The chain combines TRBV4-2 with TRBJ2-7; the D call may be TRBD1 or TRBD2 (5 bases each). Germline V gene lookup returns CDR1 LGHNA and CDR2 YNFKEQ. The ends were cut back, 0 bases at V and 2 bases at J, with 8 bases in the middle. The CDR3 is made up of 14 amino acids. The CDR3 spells CASSQDRGPYEQYF. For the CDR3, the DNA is TGTGCCAGCAGCCAAGACCGGGGACCCTACGAGCAGTACTTC.

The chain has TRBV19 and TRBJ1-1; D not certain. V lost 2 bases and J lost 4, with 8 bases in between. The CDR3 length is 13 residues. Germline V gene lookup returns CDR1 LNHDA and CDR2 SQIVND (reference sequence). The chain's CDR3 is CASSIKEFTEAFF. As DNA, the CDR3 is TGTGCCAGTAGTATAAAGGAATTCACTGAAGCTTTCTTT.

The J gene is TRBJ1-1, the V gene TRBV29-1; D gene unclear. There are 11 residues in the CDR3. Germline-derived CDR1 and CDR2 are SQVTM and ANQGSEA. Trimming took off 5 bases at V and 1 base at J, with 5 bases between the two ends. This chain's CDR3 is CSVKGNTEAFF. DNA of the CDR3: TGCAGCGTTAAGGGGAACACTGAAGCTTTCTTT.

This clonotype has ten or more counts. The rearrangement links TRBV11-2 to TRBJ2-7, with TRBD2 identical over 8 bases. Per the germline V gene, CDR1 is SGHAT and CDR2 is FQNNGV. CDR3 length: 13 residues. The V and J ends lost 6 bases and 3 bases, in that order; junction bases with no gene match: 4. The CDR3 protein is CASRTGGLYEQYF. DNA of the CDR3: TGTGCCAGCAGAACGGGGGGGCTCTACGAGCAGTACTTC. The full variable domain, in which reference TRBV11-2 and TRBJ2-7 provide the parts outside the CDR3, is EAGVAQSPRYKIIEKRQSVAFWCNPISGHATLYWYQQILGQGPKLLIQFQNNGVVDDSQLPKDRFSAERLKGVDSTLKIQPAKLEDSAVYLCASRTGGLYEQYFGPGTRLTVT.

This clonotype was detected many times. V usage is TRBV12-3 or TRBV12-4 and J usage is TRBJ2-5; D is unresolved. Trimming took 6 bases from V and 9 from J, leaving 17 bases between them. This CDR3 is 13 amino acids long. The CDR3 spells CASSLGPFWAQYF. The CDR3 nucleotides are TGTGCCAGCAGCCTCGGACCCTTTTGGGCCCAGTACTTC.

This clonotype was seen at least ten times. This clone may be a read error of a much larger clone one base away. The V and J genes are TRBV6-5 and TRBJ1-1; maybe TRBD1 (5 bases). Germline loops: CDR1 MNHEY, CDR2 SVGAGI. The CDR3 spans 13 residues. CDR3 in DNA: TGTGCCTGCCGTTTGGGGGTGAACACTGGAGCTTTCTTT. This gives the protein CACRLGVNTGAFF.